A selection of T cell receptor beta chains follows, all from one sample in a study of T-cell memory formation after mild COVID-19. In TCRdb, the 5' RACE reads were re-called with MiXCR into one record per CDR3 protein. The sample includes about 600,000 distinct CDR3 sequences, 20% to 25% of them seen just once. The sequenced sample consisted of PBMCs or a T cell subset sorted from them (not recorded which). These receptors were obtained from an adult woman who had mild COVID-19 (a few samples of this study predate the infection). Cell type and time point are not known. The CDR3 runs from the conserved cysteine through the conserved F or W. D genes are given only for firm matches. The size field is filled for only some rows; it gives once, few, many or a size class.

V gene	J gene	D gene	clone size	CDR3 DNA	CDR3 protein
TRBV4-1	TRBJ2-7	-	few	TGCGCCAGCAGCCTGTCAGACAGGGCGGGGGAGCAGTACTTC	CASSLSDRAGEQYF
TRBV6-6	TRBJ2-1	-	few	TGTGCCAGCAGTCCCCACTCGGATGAGCAGTTCTTC	CASSPHSDEQFF
TRBV12-3/TRBV12-4	TRBJ2-1	-	-	TGTGCCAGCAGTTTTGAGGTAGCCGATCCTTCCTACAATGAGCAGTTCTTC	CASSFEVADPSYNEQFF
TRBV20-1	TRBJ2-5	-	-	TGCAGTGCTAATTACGGACCTCAAGAGACCCAGTACTTC	CSANYGPQETQYF
TRBV4-3	TRBJ2-3	-	many	TGCGCCAGCAGCCAAGGCGGCCGCACAGATACGCAGTATTTT	CASSQGGRTDTQYF
TRBV27	TRBJ2-7	-	few	TGTGCCAGCAGTAGGGGGGGGCGATACGAGCAGTACTTC	CASSRGGRYEQYF
TRBV11-2	TRBJ2-2	-	few	TGTGCCAGCAGCCACGGGGGTGCGAACACCGGGGAGCTGTTTTTT	CASSHGGANTGELFF
TRBV6-5	TRBJ2-2	TRBD2	-	TGTGCCAGCGGAGCGGGGGGAACCACCGGGGAGCTGTTTTTT	CASGAGGTTGELFF
TRBV20-1	TRBJ1-1	-	-	TGCAGTGCCAGGGTTTCCGCTGAAGCTTTCTTT	CSARVSAEAFF
TRBV4-3	TRBJ2-5	-	-	TGCGCCAGCAGCCGATACAGGGAAGAGACCCAGTACTTC	CASSRYREETQYF
TRBV20-1	TRBJ1-1	-	-	TGCAGTGCTCTGGAGGATGGGGTGAACACTGAAGCTTTCTTT	CSALEDGVNTEAFF
TRBV30	TRBJ2-1	TRBD2	few	TGTGCCTGGACCCCCGTCGGGGGGAATGAGCAGTTCTTC	CAWTPVGGNEQFF
TRBV15	TRBJ1-1	-	-	TGTGCCACCAGCAGAGATTTCGGGGTGGTCACTGAAGCTTTCTTT	CATSRDFGVVTEAFF
TRBV7-2	TRBJ2-2	-	few	TGTGCCAGCAGCTCGGTGTTGGTCGGGGAGCTGTTTTTT	CASSSVLVGELFF
TRBV4-2	TRBJ1-1	-	-	TGTGCCAGCAGCCAAGATGCGGGGGGCTGGGAGATGAACACTGAAGCTTTCTTT	CASSQDAGGWEMNTEAFF
TRBV20-1	TRBJ1-1	-	-	TGCAGTGCTAGAGGGTCTCGGAGGGAGGGCACTGAAGCTTTCTTT	CSARGSRREGTEAFF
TRBV27	TRBJ1-4	TRBD1	-	TGTGCCAGCGGCAAGGGACAGATTAATGAAAAACTGTTTTTT	CASGKGQINEKLFF
TRBV4-1	TRBJ1-2	-	-	TGCGCCAGCAGCCCCCAGCGGGCGGATGGCTACACCTTC	CASSPQRADGYTF
TRBV6-6	TRBJ1-5	-	-	TGTGCCAGCAGACCGACCCGAACTAGCAATCAGCCCCAGCATTTT	CASRPTRTSNQPQHF
TRBV27	TRBJ2-7	TRBD1	few	TGTGCCAGCAGGCCAGATTCAACAGGGGCCGAGCAGTACTTC	CASRPDSTGAEQYF
TRBV15	TRBJ2-1	-	-	TGTGCCACCAGTGCGGGACAGTTGGATGAGCAGTTCTTC	CATSAGQLDEQFF
TRBV4-3	TRBJ1-2	-	-	TGCGCCAGCAGCCAAGATCGAGCCGCCGGCTATGGCTACACCTTC	CASSQDRAAGYGYTF